This is a list of T cell receptor beta chains from one sample in a study of cytomegalovirus exposure and HLA in healthy donors. TCRdb keeps only in-frame clones here, not all; method: immunoSEQ multiplex PCR. Of about 140,000 clones listed, about 70% are singletons. The sequencing input was PBMCs. These receptors all come from a man aged 35-49 years in good health and CMV-seronegative. Both conserved end residues are part of each CDR3. Each record gives: D gene, J gene, CDR3 length, V gene, clone size, CDR3 protein, CDR3 DNA. A D gene is named only where the DNA matches it firmly. For some rows the clone size is stated as once, few or many, or as a class when expanded; others skip it.

d_gene: TRBD2; j_gene: TRBJ2-7; len: 15; v_gene: TRBV19; abundance: -; CDR3aa: CASSPSGRPSYEQYF; CDR3nt: TGTGCCAGTAGTCCCAGCGGGAGGCCCTCCTACGAGCAGTACTTC
d_gene: -; j_gene: TRBJ2-4; len: 16; v_gene: TRBV5-4; abundance: -; CDR3aa: CASSLWSGSSKNIQYF; CDR3nt: TGTGCCAGCAGCTTGTGGTCGGGTTCCTCCAAAAACATTCAGTACTTC
d_gene: -; j_gene: TRBJ2-1; len: 12; v_gene: TRBV7-2; abundance: few; CDR3aa: CASRSPRNEQFF; CDR3nt: TGTGCCAGCAGATCACCGCGGAATGAGCAGTTCTTC
d_gene: TRBD2; j_gene: TRBJ2-2; len: 16; v_gene: TRBV7-2; abundance: -; CDR3aa: CASSLRPSGNTGELFF; CDR3nt: TGTGCCAGCAGCTTACGGCCTAGCGGGAACACCGGGGAGCTGTTTTTT
d_gene: TRBD1; j_gene: TRBJ1-2; len: 14; v_gene: TRBV7-2; abundance: -; CDR3aa: CASSLTGGNYGYTF; CDR3nt: TGTGCCAGCAGCCTCACAGGGGGCAACTATGGCTACACCTTC
d_gene: TRBD1; j_gene: TRBJ2-5; len: 17; v_gene: TRBV11-3; abundance: -; CDR3aa: CASSPGTGGSIQETQYF; CDR3nt: TGTGCCAGCAGCCCGGGGACAGGGGGCTCCATTCAAGAGACCCAGTACTTC
d_gene: -; j_gene: TRBJ2-7; len: 15; v_gene: TRBV28; abundance: -; CDR3aa: CASSFRLGARNEQYF; CDR3nt: TGTGCCAGCAGTTTCCGGTTGGGGGCGCGGAACGAGCAGTACTTC
d_gene: -; j_gene: TRBJ1-3; len: 14; v_gene: TRBV2; abundance: -; CDR3aa: CASSELRLEDTIYF; CDR3nt: TGTGCCAGCAGTGAACTTCGGCTGGAGGACACCATATATTTT
d_gene: -; j_gene: TRBJ1-5; len: 15; v_gene: TRBV6-1; abundance: -; CDR3aa: CASSESGWDNQPQHF; CDR3nt: TGTGCCAGCAGTGAGAGCGGGTGGGACAATCAGCCCCAGCATTTT
d_gene: -; j_gene: TRBJ2-5; len: 17; v_gene: TRBV7-7; abundance: -; CDR3aa: CASSLGQGLESQETQYF; CDR3nt: TGTGCCAGCAGCTTAGGTCAGGGCCTTGAGTCACAAGAGACCCAGTACTTC
d_gene: -; j_gene: TRBJ2-7; len: 14; v_gene: TRBV7-6; abundance: -; CDR3aa: CASSLAGQSYEQYF; CDR3nt: TGTGCCAGCAGCTTAGCAGGACAGAGCTACGAGCAGTACTTC
d_gene: TRBD1; j_gene: TRBJ1-5; len: 14; v_gene: TRBV16; abundance: -; CDR3aa: CASSQRGRGQPQHF; CDR3nt: TGTGCCAGCAGCCAAAGGGGGCGAGGTCAGCCCCAGCATTTT
d_gene: -; j_gene: TRBJ2-3; len: 13; v_gene: TRBV19; abundance: -; CDR3aa: CASSTSGRDTQYF; CDR3nt: TGTGCCAGTAGTACCAGCGGACGAGATACGCAGTATTTT
d_gene: TRBD1; j_gene: TRBJ2-5; len: 17; v_gene: TRBV29-1; abundance: few; CDR3aa: CSARGQGEQARGRSQYF; CDR3nt: TGCAGCGCTAGAGGGCAGGGGGAACAGGCCCGGGGTCGGTCCCAGTACTTC
d_gene: TRBD2; j_gene: TRBJ2-2; len: 15; v_gene: TRBV6-5; abundance: -; CDR3aa: CASSPGTSGTGELFF; CDR3nt: TGTGCCAGCAGCCCCGGGACTAGCGGGACCGGGGAGCTGTTTTTT
d_gene: TRBD2; j_gene: TRBJ2-3; len: 17; v_gene: TRBV7-8; abundance: -; CDR3aa: CASSRGGGSKTTDTQYF; CDR3nt: TGTGCCAGCAGCCGCGGGGGAGGTAGCAAGACCACAGATACGCAGTATTTT
d_gene: -; j_gene: TRBJ2-1; len: 14; v_gene: TRBV19; abundance: -; CDR3aa: CASSITQAYNEQFF; CDR3nt: TGTGCCAGTAGTATTACACAGGCCTACAATGAGCAGTTCTTC
d_gene: -; j_gene: TRBJ2-7; len: 13; v_gene: TRBV5-1; abundance: -; CDR3aa: CASSLAGGLEQYF; CDR3nt: TGCGCCAGCAGCTTGGCCGGGGGGCTCGAGCAGTACTTC
d_gene: TRBD1; j_gene: TRBJ1-5; len: 13; v_gene: TRBV2; abundance: -; CDR3aa: CASRGQGNQPQHF; CDR3nt: TGTGCCAGCCGCGGACAGGGCAATCAGCCCCAGCATTTT
d_gene: -; j_gene: TRBJ1-5; len: 16; v_gene: TRBV7-9; abundance: once; CDR3aa: CASSLALGLGNQPQHF; CDR3nt: TGTGCCAGCAGCTTAGCCCTAGGACTCGGCAATCAGCCCCAGCATTTT
d_gene: -; j_gene: TRBJ2-7; len: 16; v_gene: TRBV9; abundance: -; CDR3aa: CASSPTARPTSYEQYF; CDR3nt: TGTGCCAGCAGCCCCACCGCCAGGCCAACCTCCTACGAGCAGTACTTC
d_gene: -; j_gene: TRBJ2-7; len: 15; v_gene: TRBV7-6; abundance: -; CDR3aa: CASRPAGSSSYEQYF; CDR3nt: TGTGCCAGCAGGCCAGCAGGGTCCTCTTCCTACGAGCAGTACTTC
d_gene: -; j_gene: TRBJ2-7; len: 12; v_gene: TRBV11-2; abundance: -; CDR3aa: CASSLNSYEQYF; CDR3nt: TGTGCCAGCAGCTTAAACAGCTACGAGCAGTACTTC
d_gene: -; j_gene: TRBJ1-2; len: 13; v_gene: TRBV7-9; abundance: few; CDR3aa: CASAGVSTAGYTF; CDR3nt: TGTGCCAGTGCCGGGGTCTCGACGGCTGGCTACACCTTC
d_gene: -; j_gene: TRBJ2-3; len: 12; v_gene: TRBV30; abundance: -; CDR3aa: CALGPGTDTQYF; CDR3nt: TGTGCCTTGGGCCCCGGCACAGATACGCAGTATTTT
d_gene: TRBD2; j_gene: TRBJ2-1; len: 18; v_gene: TRBV5-1; abundance: -; CDR3aa: CASSLGLLPPSGSDEQFF; CDR3nt: TGCGCCAGCAGCTTGGGACTTTTACCTCCTAGCGGGAGTGATGAGCAGTTCTTC
d_gene: -; j_gene: TRBJ2-7; len: 13; v_gene: TRBV7-9; abundance: -; CDR3aa: CASSPLTVDEQYF; CDR3nt: TGTGCCAGCAGCCCCCTTACAGTGGACGAGCAGTACTTC
d_gene: -; j_gene: TRBJ2-7; len: 15; v_gene: TRBV10-3; abundance: -; CDR3aa: CAISDGTRTSYEQYF; CDR3nt: TGTGCCATCAGTGACGGGACACGGACCTCCTACGAGCAGTACTTC
d_gene: TRBD1; j_gene: TRBJ1-2; len: 14; v_gene: TRBV7-2; abundance: -; CDR3aa: CASSRQGLDYGYTF; CDR3nt: TGTGCCAGCAGCCGACAGGGTTTGGACTATGGCTACACCTTC
d_gene: -; j_gene: TRBJ2-7; len: 14; v_gene: TRBV21-1; abundance: -; CDR3aa: CARTVVDSTYEQYF; CDR3nt: TGTGCCAGGACTGTTGTTGACAGCACCTACGAGCAGTACTTC
d_gene: -; j_gene: TRBJ2-7; len: 13; v_gene: TRBV28; abundance: few; CDR3aa: CASIGITTGEQYF; CDR3nt: TGTGCCAGCATCGGGATCACTACGGGGGAGCAGTACTTC
d_gene: -; j_gene: TRBJ1-2; len: 16; v_gene: TRBV7-3; abundance: -; CDR3aa: CASSLDGPASGYGYTF; CDR3nt: TGTGCCAGCAGCTTAGATGGGCCAGCCTCGGGGTATGGCTACACCTTC
d_gene: -; j_gene: TRBJ1-5; len: 15; v_gene: TRBV7-2; abundance: few; CDR3aa: CASSRSGDPGQPQHF; CDR3nt: TGTGCCAGCAGCCGATCGGGGGACCCAGGACAGCCCCAGCATTTT
d_gene: TRBD2; j_gene: TRBJ2-7; len: 15; v_gene: TRBV5-6; abundance: once; CDR3aa: CASRPGLAVNYEQYF; CDR3nt: TGTGCCAGCAGACCCGGACTAGCGGTAAATTACGAGCAGTACTTC
d_gene: -; j_gene: TRBJ1-2; len: 15; v_gene: TRBV7-8; abundance: few; CDR3aa: CASSLDGRSNYGYTF; CDR3nt: TGTGCCAGCAGCTTAGATGGGAGGTCCAACTATGGCTACACCTTC
d_gene: TRBD2; j_gene: TRBJ2-2; len: 15; v_gene: TRBV7-9; abundance: -; CDR3aa: CASSPTSGNTGELFF; CDR3nt: TGTGCCAGCAGCCCAACTAGCGGAAACACCGGGGAGCTGTTTTTT
d_gene: -; j_gene: TRBJ1-5; len: 15; v_gene: TRBV19; abundance: once; CDR3aa: CASSMGRSSNQPQHF; CDR3nt: TGTGCCAGTAGTATGGGGAGGTCTAGCAATCAGCCCCAGCATTTT
d_gene: -; j_gene: TRBJ2-7; len: 15; v_gene: TRBV19; abundance: few; CDR3aa: CASSKTGVMSYEQYF; CDR3nt: TGTGCCAGTAGTAAGACGGGGGTAATGAGTTACGAGCAGTACTTC
d_gene: -; j_gene: TRBJ1-1; len: 14; v_gene: TRBV18; abundance: -; CDR3aa: CASSPGDKNTEAFF; CDR3nt: TGTGCCAGCTCACCAGGGGACAAGAACACTGAAGCTTTCTTT
d_gene: -; j_gene: TRBJ1-5; len: 14; v_gene: TRBV6-6; abundance: -; CDR3aa: CASSPRTVGQPQHF; CDR3nt: TGTGCCAGCAGCCCGCGGACAGTCGGTCAGCCCCAGCATTTT
d_gene: -; j_gene: TRBJ1-1; len: 14; v_gene: TRBV28; abundance: few; CDR3aa: CASQFTPRDTEAFF; CDR3nt: TGTGCCAGCCAGTTTACACCACGGGACACTGAAGCTTTCTTT